These 12 T cell receptor beta chains were all obtained from the same sample, sequenced in a study of shared clonotypes between healthy human individuals. Libraries were prepared by immunoSEQ multiplex PCR; TCRdb keeps only in-frame clonotypes and omits some of them. Among approximately 2.5 million clones listed, 80% to 95% were seen once. Source material: naive CD4+ T cells from PBMCs. The subset here: CD45RA+ positively selected. Receptors originate from a young man in good health. Some clones in this sample may be carry-over from other donors' samples.

V is TRBV9 and J is TRBJ2-3; 9 bases are a match to TRBD2. Germline V gene lookup returns CDR1 SGDLS and CDR2 YYNGEE. CDR3 length: 18 amino acids. Trimming took 4 bases from V and 4 from J; bases not matched to a gene: 16. The CDR3 sequence: CASSTHLLAGDSADTQYF. The CDR3, as DNA: TGTGCCAGCAGCACGCACCTATTAGCGGGAGATTCCGCAGATACGCAGTATTTT.

The V and J genes are TRBV5-6 and TRBJ1-1; D is undetermined. The CDR3 is made up of 15 amino acids. Germline-derived CDR1 and CDR2 are SGHDT and YYEEEE. The V and J ends lost 4 bases and 0 bases respectively, with 13 bases between them. Here the CDR3 DNA reads TGTGCCAGCAGCCGTGGGCCAACCGTGAACACTGAAGCTTTCTTT. It is translated as CASSRGPTVNTEAFF.

This sequence joins TRBV5-1 and TRBJ2-7, with D hard to call. The CDR3 runs 14 residues. The germline CDR1 and CDR2 sequences are SGHRS and YFSETQ. Trimming removed 4 bases from V and 2 bases from J, with 13 bases in between. CDR3 in amino acids: CASSDARVPYEQYF. The CDR3 DNA reads as TGCGCCAGCAGCGATGCCCGGGTCCCCTACGAGCAGTACTTC.

CDR3 sequence reads: CSGGDYGYTF. The CDR3 DNA reads TGCAGTGGAGGGGACTATGGCTACACCTTC. This sequence joins TRBV20-1 and TRBJ1-2; D perhaps matches TRBD1 (5 bases). In germline, CDR1 is DFQATT, CDR2 SNEGSKA (reference sequence). This CDR3 is built from 10 residues. V was shortened by 7 bases and J by 3 bases, with 6 bases between the two germline ends.

The chain carries TRBV13 and TRBJ2-3; D is ambiguous. The V and J ends lost 0 bases and 2 bases respectively, with 3 bases between them. The CDR3 has 13 amino acids. Germline lookup yields CDR1 PRHDT and CDR2 FYEKMQ (reference sequence). The CDR3 sequence is CASSLGPTDTQYF. The CDR3 region has the DNA TGTGCCAGCAGCTTAGGCCCCACAGATACGCAGTATTTT.

J is TRBJ2-1 and V is TRBV5-1, with 14 nucleotides matching TRBD2. V dropped 4 bases and J dropped 8; count of bases not matched to a gene: 8. CDR1 is SGHRS, CDR2 YFSETQ, per germline. This CDR3 has 16 residues. CDR3 sequence reads: CASSPGTSGSLHEQFF. DNA of the CDR3: TGCGCCAGCAGCCCCGGGACTAGCGGGAGTCTCCATGAGCAGTTCTTC.

This sequence joins TRBV7-9 and TRBJ1-4; D uncertain. Per germline, CDR1 SEHNR and CDR2 FQNEAQ (reference sequence). The CDR3 runs 14 residues. The V and J ends lost 1 base and 5 bases respectively, with 8 bases between them. The CDR3 coding sequence is TGTGCCAGCAGCTTAGAGGGTGTGAATGAAAAACTGTTTTTT. It translates to CASSLEGVNEKLFF.

The V gene is TRBV11-1, the J gene TRBJ2-1; either TRBD1 or TRBD2 may supply D (5 bases each). V dropped 0 bases and J dropped 2 bases, with 14 bases sitting between them. The germline gives CDR1 SGHAT, CDR2 FQDESV (reference sequence). There are 17 residues in the CDR3. DNA of the CDR3: TGTGCCAGCAGCTTAGCTTCTGGGGGTCTGACCTACAATGAGCAGTTCTTC. Residues: CASSLASGGLTYNEQFF.

The rearrangement uses TRBV13 and TRBJ2-7; 12 bases match TRBD2. The length of the CDR3 is 18 residues. Looked up from germline, CDR1 is PRHDT and CDR2 is FYEKMQ (reference sequence). V was pared by 2 bases and J by 0 bases, with 8 bases of the junction left unmatched. CDR3 residues: CASSLLLGLAGNSYEQYF. The DNA of the CDR3 is TGTGCCAGCAGCTTACTTCTAGGACTAGCGGGGAACTCCTACGAGCAGTACTTC.

In regard to this clone: Other DNA sequences in the sample encode the same CDR3. The V call is TRBV2, the J call TRBJ1-2; TRBD1 is a possible D gene (5 bases). Germline V gene lookup returns CDR1 SNHLY and CDR2 FYNNEI. This CDR3 has 13 amino acids. Trimming stripped 4 bases from V and 6 bases from J, with 12 bases between. The CDR3 protein is CASSVGQGNGYTF. CDR3 bases: TGTGCCAGCAGTGTCGGGCAGGGTAATGGCTACACCTTC.

The chain employs TRBV9 and TRBJ2-2; 8 bases are shared with TRBD1. J lost 0 bases, V lost 6 bases, and 4 bases had no gene match. This CDR3 has 15 amino acids. CDR1 is SGDLS, CDR2 YYNGEE, per germline. The CDR3 DNA is TGTGCCAGCACCCAGGGGGCCGCGAACACCGGGGAGCTGTTTTTT. Translation: CASTQGAANTGELFF.

This rearrangement joins TRBV4-2 to TRBJ2-7; TRBD1 matches at 10 bases. CDR1 and CDR2 (germline): LGHNA, YNFKEQ. There are 15 residues in the CDR3. The V gene end was trimmed by 5 bases and the J gene end by 4 bases; junction bases not matched to a gene: 8. Written as DNA, the CDR3 is TGTGCCAGCAGCGTACGGACAGGGGGATGGTACGAGCAGTACTTC. Amino acid sequence: CASSVRTGGWYEQYF.